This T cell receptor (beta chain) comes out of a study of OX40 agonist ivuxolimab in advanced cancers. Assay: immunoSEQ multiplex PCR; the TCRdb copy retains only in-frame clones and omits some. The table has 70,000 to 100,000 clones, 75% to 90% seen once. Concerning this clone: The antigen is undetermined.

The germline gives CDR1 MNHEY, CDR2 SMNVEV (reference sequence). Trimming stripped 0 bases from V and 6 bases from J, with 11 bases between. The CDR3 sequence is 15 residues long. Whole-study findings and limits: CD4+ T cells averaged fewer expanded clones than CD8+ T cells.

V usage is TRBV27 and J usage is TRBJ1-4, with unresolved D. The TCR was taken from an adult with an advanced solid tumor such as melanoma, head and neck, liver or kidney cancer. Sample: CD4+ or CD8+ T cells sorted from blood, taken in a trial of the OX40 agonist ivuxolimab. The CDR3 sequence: CASSLSIRSYEKLFF. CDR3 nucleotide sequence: TGTGCCAGCAGTTTATCGATCCGGAGTTATGAAAAACTGTTTTTT.